The T cell receptor (beta chain) under discussion was sequenced for a study of cytomegalovirus exposure and HLA in healthy donors. Germline loops: CDR1 SGHAT, CDR2 FQNNGV. The CDR3 loop spans 13 amino acids. Trimming at V came to 2 bases and at J to 8 bases, leaving 3 bases not matched to a gene. With regard to this clone: Its antigen is still unknown.

Method: immunoSEQ multiplex PCR; TCRdb's copy keeps in-frame clones and lacks some. The sample has about 160,000 clones, over 85% seen once. Study outcomes and limitations: Subsequent analysis of the 110 or so validation repertoires found a tendency for first-cohort TCR clusters to co-occur. Reports indicated that the classifier achieved high specificity and sensitivity in diagnosing cytomegalovirus status. The CMV antigen specificity of three CMV-associated chains was confirmed through in vitro analysis.

V usage is TRBV11-2 and J usage is TRBJ2-1; TRBD2 agrees at 7 bases. Sequenced sample: PBMCs. This sequence was found in a young woman in good health and CMV-seropositive. The CDR3 nucleotides are TGTGCCAGCAGCTTACTAGCGGTCGATGAGCAGTTCTTC. It translates to CASSLLAVDEQFF. Using reference TRBV11-2 and TRBJ2-1 for the parts outside the CDR3, the full variable domain is EAGVAQSPRYKIIEKRQSVAFWCNPISGHATLYWYQQILGQGPKLLIQFQNNGVVDDSQLPKDRFSAERLKGVDSTLKIQPAKLEDSAVYLCASSLLAVDEQFFGPGTRLTVL.